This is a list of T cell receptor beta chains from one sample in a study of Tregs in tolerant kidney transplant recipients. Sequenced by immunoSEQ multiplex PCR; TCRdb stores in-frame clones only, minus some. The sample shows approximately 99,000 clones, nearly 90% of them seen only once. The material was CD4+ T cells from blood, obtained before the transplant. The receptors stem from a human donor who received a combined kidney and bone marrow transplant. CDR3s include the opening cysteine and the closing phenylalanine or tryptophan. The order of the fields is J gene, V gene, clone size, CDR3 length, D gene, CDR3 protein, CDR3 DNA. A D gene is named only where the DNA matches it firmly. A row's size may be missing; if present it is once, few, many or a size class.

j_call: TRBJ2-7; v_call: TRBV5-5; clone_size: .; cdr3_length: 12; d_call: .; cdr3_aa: CASSLALYEQYF; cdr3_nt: TGTGCCAGCAGCTTGGCTCTCTACGAGCAGTACTTC
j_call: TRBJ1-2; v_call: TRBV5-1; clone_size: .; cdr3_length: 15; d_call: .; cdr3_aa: CASSLAGMQGYGYTF; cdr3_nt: TGCGCCAGCAGCTTGGCAGGAATGCAAGGCTATGGCTACACCTTC
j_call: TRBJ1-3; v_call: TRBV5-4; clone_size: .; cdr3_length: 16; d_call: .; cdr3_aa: CASSLDGGSSGNTIYF; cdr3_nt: TGTGCCAGCAGCTTGGACGGGGGGAGCTCTGGAAACACCATATATTTT
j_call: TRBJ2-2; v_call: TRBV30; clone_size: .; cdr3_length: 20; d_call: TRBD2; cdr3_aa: CAWSGGKLAGGRRNTGELFF; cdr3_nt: TGTGCCTGGAGTGGGGGCAAACTAGCGGGAGGACGTCGGAACACCGGGGAGCTGTTTTTT
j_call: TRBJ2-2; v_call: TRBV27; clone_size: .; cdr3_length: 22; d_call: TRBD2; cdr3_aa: CASSSRRAASGRGLGNTGELFF; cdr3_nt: TGTGCCAGCAGTTCCCGACGCGCGGCTAGCGGGAGAGGTCTCGGGAACACCGGGGAGCTGTTTTTT
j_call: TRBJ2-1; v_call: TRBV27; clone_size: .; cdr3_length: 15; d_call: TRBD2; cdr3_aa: CASWGGRASYNEQFF; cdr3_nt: TGTGCCAGTTGGGGCGGGAGGGCCTCCTACAATGAGCAGTTCTTC
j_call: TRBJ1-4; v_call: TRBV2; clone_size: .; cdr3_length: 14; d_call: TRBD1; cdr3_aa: CASSKDRGSEKLFF; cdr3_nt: TGTGCCAGCAGTAAGGACAGGGGGAGTGAAAAACTGTTTTTT
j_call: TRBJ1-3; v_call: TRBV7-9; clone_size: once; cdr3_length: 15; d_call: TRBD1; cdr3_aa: CASSPSGTGGNTIYF; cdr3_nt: TGTGCCAGCAGCCCCTCCGGGACAGGTGGAAACACCATATATTTT
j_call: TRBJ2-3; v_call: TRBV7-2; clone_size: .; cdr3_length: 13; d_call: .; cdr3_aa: CASSSPGYDTQYF; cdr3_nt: TGTGCCAGCAGCTCCCCCGGGTACGATACGCAGTATTTT
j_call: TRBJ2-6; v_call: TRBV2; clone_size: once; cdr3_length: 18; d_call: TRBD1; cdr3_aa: CASSLRTGAISGANVLTF; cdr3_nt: TGTGCCAGCAGTCTCAGGACAGGGGCTATCTCTGGGGCCAACGTCCTGACTTTC
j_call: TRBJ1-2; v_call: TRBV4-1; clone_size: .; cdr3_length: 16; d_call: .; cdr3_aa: CASSQAAAGINYGYTF; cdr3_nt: TGCGCCAGCAGCCAAGCCGCGGCGGGCATTAACTATGGCTACACCTTC
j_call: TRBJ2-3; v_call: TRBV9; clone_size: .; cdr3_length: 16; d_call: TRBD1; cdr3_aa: CASSRQGTTSTDTQYF; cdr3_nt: TGTGCCAGCAGCCGACAGGGCACCACTAGCACAGATACGCAGTATTTT
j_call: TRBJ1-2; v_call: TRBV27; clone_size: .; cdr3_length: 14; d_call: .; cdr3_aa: CASRNLGGGNGYTF; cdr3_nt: TGTGCCAGCAGAAATTTAGGGGGGGGGAATGGCTACACCTTC
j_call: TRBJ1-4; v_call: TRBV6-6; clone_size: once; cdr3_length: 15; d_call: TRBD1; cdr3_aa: CASSWGDRDNEKLFF; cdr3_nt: TGTGCCAGCAGCTGGGGAGACAGGGATAATGAAAAACTGTTTTTT
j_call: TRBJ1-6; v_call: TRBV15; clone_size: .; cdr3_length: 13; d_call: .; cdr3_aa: CATSIGASSPLHF; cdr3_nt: TGTGCCACCAGCATTGGGGCGTCTTCACCCCTCCACTTT
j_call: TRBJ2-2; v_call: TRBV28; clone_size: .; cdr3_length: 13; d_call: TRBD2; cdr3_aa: CASSAGDTGELFF; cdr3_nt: TGTGCCAGCTCTGCGGGGGACACCGGGGAGCTGTTTTTT
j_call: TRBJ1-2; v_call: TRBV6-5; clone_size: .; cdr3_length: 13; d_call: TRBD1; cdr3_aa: CASRDRVDRDYTF; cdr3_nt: TGTGCCAGCAGGGACAGGGTGGATAGGGACTACACCTTC
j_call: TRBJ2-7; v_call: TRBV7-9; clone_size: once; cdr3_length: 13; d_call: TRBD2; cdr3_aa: CASSEGLHYEQYF; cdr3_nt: TGTGCCAGCAGCGAGGGACTACACTACGAGCAGTACTTC